This T cell receptor (beta chain) comes out of a study of cytomegalovirus exposure and HLA in healthy donors. Study-level information: An early release of data contained 75 million to 90 million unique TCRs, which came from HLA-typed donors. Overall study results and limits: Among TCR beta chains, those listed as cytomegalovirus-associated numbered fewer than 200. Sequencing likely produced, as an artifact, a cluster of highly shared sequence variants.

PCR was performed using 60 Vbeta and 13 Jbeta primers. The method was immunoSEQ multiplex PCR; TCRdb's version includes in-frame clones alone and lacks a portion of them. The table lists 100,000 to 150,000 clones, around three quarters of them singletons. Trimming took 0 bases from V and 7 from J, leaving 8 bases between them. CDR1 and CDR2 from the germline V gene are SGHNT and YYREEE (reference sequence). CDR3 length: 13 amino acids. Details on this clone: Its antigen is still unknown.

This receptor was identified in a woman aged 55-70 years in good health and CMV-seropositive. The sample comprised PBMCs. The chain carries TRBV5-4 and TRBJ2-1; no clear D gene. The DNA of the CDR3 is TGTGCCAGCAGCTTGGCCTCAGCGAATGAGCAGTTCTTC. This gives the protein CASSLASANEQFF.